This TCR beta chain was sequenced for a study of blood T cells in healthy people across ages. Study-wide results and limits: With unsorted PBMCs, a conclusive comparison of naive versus antigen-experienced cells was not possible.

A second 7 to 11 cycle PCR used barcoded and J-beta primers. MiXCR, applied by TCRdb to the 5' RACE reads, yields one record per CDR3 protein. Of about 840,000 distinct CDR3 sequences detected, 25% to 35% appear once; the ten largest clones hold 10% to 13%. V gave up 1 base and J gave up 6 bases, with 14 bases separating them. This CDR3 comprises 15 residues. The germline gives CDR1 SGHTA, CDR2 FQGNSA. This clonotype occurred a few times. Its specificity is unknown. Separately, the same data were catalogued under a study of T cells of mothers and their children. From that report: Related mother-child pairs showed slightly, non-significantly higher overlap than unrelated pairs.

The chain combines TRBV7-2 with TRBJ2-3, with no clear D. This clonotype originated in a middle-aged woman in good health. Specimen: blood. CDR3 residues: CASSLVDFLGDTQYF. The CDR3 DNA reads TGTGCCAGCAGCTTAGTTGACTTCCTAGGGGATACGCAGTATTTT.